The rows below give T cell receptor beta chains drawn from one sample of a study of naive and memory T cell subsets. TCRdb re-derived calls from the UMI-ligation and nested PCR reads in MiXCR, one entry per CDR3 protein. The sample has under 100,000 distinct CDR3 sequences, 5.5% to 8.5% seen once. The sample consisted of central memory CD4+ T cells from blood. The receptors shown here come from a human donor in good health. The conserved cysteine and the conserved F or W are not part of the CDR3 here. Clone size appears in some rows only: once, few, many, or a class for an expanded clone.

abundance	v_gene	j_gene	CDR3aa
-	TRBV28	TRBJ2-6	ASSSASSSGANVLT
many	TRBV5-1	TRBJ2-7	ASSLDTQRV
-	TRBV7-2	TRBJ2-7	ASGRGRMSYEQY
many	TRBV29-1	TRBJ1-1	SVGTANTEAF
many	TRBV20-1	TRBJ2-2	SARGVGELF
few	TRBV20-1	TRBJ1-1	SAPGTVGVGNTEAF
-	TRBV7-8	TRBJ2-7	ASRKDYYEQY
many	TRBV14	TRBJ1-4	ASSQKQGRNEKLF
-	TRBV18	TRBJ2-7	ASSPDSGQVPYGQY
few	TRBV7-9	TRBJ2-5	ASTPGTGGRETQY
many	TRBV5-1	TRBJ2-1	ASSFGAGNSYNEQF
many	TRBV25-1	TRBJ1-5	ASSESPGLYSNQPQH
-	TRBV4-3	TRBJ1-3	ASSQVGSGFGNTIY
-	TRBV18	TRBJ2-7	ASSADRGSYEQY
many	TRBV7-9	TRBJ1-6	ASTAGAYNSPLH
many	TRBV7-2	TRBJ2-7	ASTRNPGYEQY
-	TRBV6-1	TRBJ2-5	ASKNHGRQETQY
-	TRBV20-1	TRBJ2-1	SASLDRRDEQF
many	TRBV29-1	TRBJ1-5	SVANNQPQH
few	TRBV29-1	TRBJ2-5	SVDDRVETQY
many	TRBV20-1	TRBJ2-1	SAPGTSGRGGQF
many	TRBV7-3	TRBJ1-1	ASSLPQGSRTEAF
few	TRBV29-1	TRBJ2-3	SVRTGGRSTDTQY
medium-sized	TRBV28	TRBJ1-6	ASSYNYNSPLH
many	TRBV7-2	TRBJ2-3	ASSAGHAFPTDTQY
many	TRBV20-1	TRBJ2-2	SARPRDRNTGELF
-	TRBV7-6	TRBJ2-1	ASSLGWGGLSYNEQF
-	TRBV4-1	TRBJ1-4	ASSQDRLGNEKLF
many	TRBV20-1	TRBJ1-6	SARVPGQGYSPLH
-	TRBV7-6	TRBJ2-2	ASSLQTGELF
many	TRBV13	TRBJ2-5	ASSLSLGSQY
many	TRBV29-1	TRBJ1-1	SVGGGTARGTEAF
many	TRBV20-1	TRBJ1-3	SARGQKDTIY
many	TRBV6-5	TRBJ1-1	ASRPGQYQGTEAF
few	TRBV15	TRBJ2-1	ATSPGLFNEQF
many	TRBV18	TRBJ1-2	ASSPTNSKNYGYT
-	TRBV2	TRBJ2-7	ASSGQGGVSEQY
few	TRBV5-1	TRBJ2-2	ASSLSGNTGELF
many	TRBV28	TRBJ1-2	ASSFSTDVYGYT
-	TRBV7-3	TRBJ2-5	ASSIGGPQETQY
few	TRBV4-3	TRBJ2-6	ASSRETLTRSGANVLT
many	TRBV6-2/TRBV6-3	TRBJ2-3	ASSSTPDTQY
-	TRBV4-1	TRBJ2-6	ASSQLLLDQISGANVLT
many	TRBV12-3/TRBV12-4	TRBJ2-3	AVGKTDTQY
few	TRBV10-3	TRBJ2-7	AISSDIYTGPSKPEQY
many	TRBV25-1	TRBJ1-4	ASSPTGGVPREKLF
many	TRBV20-1	TRBJ1-2	SAVQGAGDGYT
many	TRBV20-1	TRBJ1-2	SEGRVLYGYT
many	TRBV7-6	TRBJ2-7	ASSLRAGGLYEQY
many	TRBV18	TRBJ1-1	ASSLPGVNTEAF